This T cell receptor (beta chain) is drawn from a study of shared clonotypes between healthy human individuals. General observations from the study: Generally, naive subsets (rather than memory subsets) showed larger estimated richness. Genetic and exposure-history diversity was limited by the small donor number.

The table lists this clone with a count of one. As yet, its antigen is unknown. After removal of 3 bases from V and 4 bases from J, the junction contained 7 bases not matched to a gene. This CDR3 is 14 amino acids long. Per germline, CDR1 GTSNPN and CDR2 SVGIG (reference sequence). Each sorted subset replicate got 200 ng genomic DNA, tens of thousands of genomes. Sequencing was performed with immunoSEQ multiplex PCR; in TCRdb, only in-frame clones are kept and a portion is missing. Found here are about 730,000 clones, roughly two thirds of them singletons; the top ten hold roughly 1.8%. A CD45RA-negative memory subset and a CD45RA+ naive subset were separated from the CD4+ cells.

The source of this sequence is a woman aged 25 to 39 in good health. Sequencing was carried out using memory CD4+ T cells sorted from blood. The sample's subset: CD45RA-negative fraction. The rearrangement joins TRBV30 to TRBJ2-7, with 9 nucleotides matching TRBD1. The CDR3 DNA is TGTGCCTGGAGCGAAGGGACAGGGTGGTACGAGCAGTACTTC. It translates to CAWSEGTGWYEQYF.